Below are 22 T cell receptor beta chains sequenced from a single sample in a study of blood T cell repertoires in COVID-19. The table came from immunoSEQ multiplex PCR; TCRdb's copy has only in-frame clones and leaves some out. The profile shows about 170,000 clones, roughly 90% of them singletons. Sequenced input: peripheral blood. The origin of the receptors is a woman aged 60 to 75 with COVID-19, enrolled during active disease.

This clone came up once. This chain uses TRBV4-3 with TRBJ2-2, with 11 bases aligning to TRBD1. CDR3 length: 16 residues. Losses at the gene ends were 1 base for V and 4 bases for J; bases not matched to a gene: 2. Germline-derived CDR1 and CDR2 are LGHNA and YSLEER. CDR3 coding DNA: TGCGCCAGCAGCCAAGCCGGGACAGGGGGCACCGGGGAGCTGTTTTTT. Its translation: CASSQAGTGGTGELFF.

This clone was counted a single time. The chain carries TRBV9 and TRBJ2-1; no definite D call. The CDR3 has 14 amino acids. Trimming stripped 0 bases from V and 5 bases from J, with 9 bases between. Germline V gene lookup returns CDR1 SGDLS and CDR2 YYNGEE. This chain's CDR3 is CASSVGDYNNEQFF. The CDR3 DNA is TGTGCCAGCAGCGTAGGAGATTATAACAATGAGCAGTTCTTC.

The rearrangement joins TRBV4-3 to TRBJ2-2; TRBD2 aligns across 11 bases. CDR3 size: 18 residues. The V gene's germline CDR1 is LGHNA and CDR2 YSLEER. Trimming at V came to 0 bases and at J to 4 bases, leaving 7 bases not matched to a gene. CDR3 bases: TGCGCCAGCAGCCAAGATGCTACTAGCGGGAGCGGCACCGGGGAGCTGTTTTTT. Protein: CASSQDATSGSGTGELFF.

The chain uses TRBV19 and TRBJ1-2; 10 nucleotides align to TRBD1. Germline lookup yields CDR1 LNHDA and CDR2 SQIVND (reference sequence). J lost 8 bases, V lost 5 bases, and 11 bases had no gene match. The CDR3 has 15 residues. The CDR3 DNA reads as TGTGCCAGTAGTCCCGGGACAGGGGTAATGAGGGGCTACACCTTC. It is translated as CASSPGTGVMRGYTF.

The rearrangement links TRBV25-1 to TRBJ2-7; tentative D call: TRBD1 (6 bases). Trimming removed 6 bases at V and 7 bases at J, with 16 bases between. The CDR3 is 13 residues long. Per the germline V gene, CDR1 is MGHDK and CDR2 is SYGVNS. CDR3 DNA: TGTGCCAGCAGCCGGACAGACCGTCGGGAGCAGTACTTC. Residues: CASSRTDRREQYF.

The chain couples TRBV5-6 to TRBJ1-3; D ambiguous. The CDR3 runs 17 residues. Germline CDR1 and CDR2: SGHDT and YYEEEE. V shed 4 bases and J shed 0 bases, with 17 bases lying between them. CDR3 sequence reads: CASSRISWALSGNTIYF. In DNA, the CDR3 is TGTGCCAGCAGCAGGATATCGTGGGCCCTCTCTGGAAACACCATATATTTT. Together with reference TRBV5-6 and TRBJ1-3, the CDR3 gives the full variable domain: DAGVTQSPTHLIKTRGQQVTLRCSPKSGHDTVSWYQQALGQGPQFIFQYYEEEERQRGNFPDRFSGHQFPNYSSELNVNALLLGDSALYLCASSRISWALSGNTIYFGEGSWLTVV.

This sequence joins TRBV6-6 and TRBJ1-2; TRBD1 matches 9 bases. With V trimmed by 0 bases and J by 8 bases, 7 bases remained unmatched. This CDR3 spans 15 amino acids. CDR1 and CDR2 (germline): MNHNY, SVGAGI (reference sequence). The CDR3 sequence: CASSYSGQGSVGYTF. Written as DNA, the CDR3 is TGTGCCAGCAGTTACTCGGGACAGGGAAGCGTCGGCTACACCTTC.

The V call is TRBV4-3, the J call TRBJ1-4; tentative D call: TRBD1 (5 bases). The CDR3 extends over 14 amino acids. From germline, CDR1 is LGHNA and CDR2 YSLEER. Deletions cut 6 bases from V and 0 bases from J, with 8 bases between. In DNA form, the CDR3 reads TGCGCCAGCAGTCAGACAGCAACTAATGAAAAACTGTTTTTT. Protein: CASSQTATNEKLFF.

The chain combines TRBV3-1 (or the pseudogene TRBV3-2) with TRBJ1-1, with a possible D match to TRBD1 (5 bases). This CDR3 is 14 amino acids long. Germline V gene data show CDR1 as LGHDT and CDR2 as YNNKEL (reference sequence). The V gene lost 3 bases and the J gene lost 4 bases, with 12 bases spanning the gap. As DNA, the CDR3 is TGTGCCAGCAGCCATTACAGGATTAGCACTGAAGCTTTCTTT. Protein: CASSHYRISTEAFF.

This chain joins TRBV19 and TRBJ1-1; D perhaps matches TRBD1 (6 bases). Germline V CDR1 and CDR2: LNHDA, SQIVND (reference sequence). The CDR3 sequence is 13 residues long. V lost 5 bases to trimming and J lost 4 bases, with 11 bases between them. This CDR3 reads CASSGIQGTEAFF. As DNA, the CDR3 is TGTGCCAGTAGTGGAATACAGGGCACTGAAGCTTTCTTT.

J is TRBJ2-2 and V is TRBV11-2, with D hard to call. Trimming removed 1 base at V and 3 bases at J, with 9 bases between. Germline CDR1 SGHAT, CDR2 FQNNGV. The CDR3 covers 15 residues. The CDR3 is CASSLVFSDTGELFF. The CDR3, as DNA: TGTGCCAGCAGCTTAGTCTTTTCAGACACCGGGGAGCTGTTTTTT.

The table lists this clone with a count of one. The rearrangement links TRBV11-3 to TRBJ2-1; D is uncertain. The germline CDR1 and CDR2 sequences are SGHNT and YENEEA. CDR3 length: 13 amino acids. V was shortened by 4 bases and J by 0 bases, with 4 bases between the two germline ends. The CDR3 DNA follows: TGTGCCAGCAGCTCCTCCTCCTACAATGAGCAGTTCTTC. Residues: CASSSSSYNEQFF.

The V gene is TRBV7-2, the J gene TRBJ2-5, with a possible D match to TRBD2 (5 bases). CDR3 size: 15 residues. Trimming pared 3 bases from V and 5 bases from J, leaving 16 bases between. Germline V gene lookup returns CDR1 SGHTA and CDR2 FQGNSA. The CDR3 here is CASSFRAGTGETQYF. As DNA, the CDR3 is TGTGCCAGCAGCTTTAGGGCGGGTACGGGGGAGACCCAGTACTTC.

The chain is built from TRBV7-2 and TRBJ1-1; the D is unclear. V was cut by 1 base and J by 5 bases, with 8 bases left in between. Germline CDR1 is SGHTA and CDR2 is FQGNSA. This CDR3 contains 13 residues. The CDR3 region has the DNA TGTGCCAGCAGCTTAGGGCAGCGTACTGAAGCTTTCTTT. Translated: CASSLGQRTEAFF.

J is TRBJ2-3 and V is TRBV2, with 10 bases identical to TRBD2. The CDR3 runs to 14 residues. Germline V CDR1 and CDR2: SNHLY, FYNNEI. Trimming at V came to 5 bases and at J to 4 bases, leaving 3 bases not matched to a gene. This CDR3 is CASSPGLAADTQYF. CDR3 bases: TGTGCCAGCAGTCCAGGACTAGCGGCAGATACGCAGTATTTT.

This clone appeared a single time. The same CDR3 is also encoded by other DNA sequences in this sample. This chain uses TRBV18 with TRBJ1-1; possible D gene TRBD1, 6 bases. CDR3 length equals 14 residues. CDR1 is KGHSH and CDR2 is LQKENI in the germline V gene. Trimming shortened V by 3 bases and J by 1 base, and 9 bases separated the two germline ends. The CDR3 bases are TGTGCCAGCTCACCGGGACAAGGGAACACTGAAGCTTTCTTT. Translated, it gives CASSPGQGNTEAFF.

This clone was seen once. The chain employs TRBV2 and TRBJ2-7; 9 bases fit TRBD1. The CDR3 loop spans 16 amino acids. J gave up 2 bases and V 4 bases, and 9 bases lay outside the gene matches. Germline CDR1 reads SNHLY; CDR2 reads FYNNEI. The CDR3: CASSGPRTGDTYEQYF. CDR3 sequence (DNA): TGTGCCAGCAGTGGGCCCCGGACAGGGGATACCTACGAGCAGTACTTC. The whole variable domain, filled in from reference TRBV2 and TRBJ2-7, reads EPEVTQTPSHQVTQMGQEVILRCVPISNHLYFYWYRQILGQKVEFLVSFYNNEISEKSEIFDDQFSVERPDGSNFTLKIRSTKLEDSAMYFCASSGPRTGDTYEQYFGPGTRLTVT.

The chain joins TRBV19 to TRBJ2-7; TRBD1 is a possible D gene (5 bases). The CDR3 contains 16 residues. V lost 1 base, J lost 3 bases, and 16 bases lay in between. Germline assignment: CDR1 LNHDA and CDR2 SQIVND (reference sequence). CDR3 in DNA: TGTGCCAGTAGTATAGGGTTGCGACAGAGCAACTACGAGCAGTACTTC. Its translation is CASSIGLRQSNYEQYF.

The rearrangement uses TRBV27 and TRBJ1-2; D uncertain. The germline V and J ends were trimmed by 0 bases and 5 bases, with 13 bases remaining between them. Germline V gene lookup returns CDR1 MNHEY and CDR2 SMNVEV (reference sequence). There are 15 residues in the CDR3. In DNA form, the CDR3 reads TGTGCCAGCAGTTTATCGGGCCGGGAAGAATATGGCTACACCTTC. Translating it yields CASSLSGREEYGYTF.

This clone was seen only once. The chain couples TRBV12-3 or TRBV12-4 to TRBJ2-7, with TRBD1 as a possible D gene (6 bases). V lost 10 bases to trimming and J lost 4 bases, with 14 bases between them. The CDR3 is made up of 12 amino acids. In nucleotides, the CDR3 is TGTGCCACACGAAAAGGGACATACGAGCAGTACTTC. Encoded protein: CATRKGTYEQYF.

The rearrangement links TRBV27 to TRBJ1-1; D might be TRBD1 (5 bases). Germline V gene lookup returns CDR1 MNHEY and CDR2 SMNVEV (reference sequence). Trimming pared 2 bases from V and 5 bases from J, leaving 12 bases between. This CDR3 is built from 14 residues. The CDR3 bases are TGTGCCAGCAGTTTACCCCCTCCAGGGACTGAAGCTTTCTTT. It codes for CASSLPPPGTEAFF.

The chain has TRBV19 and TRBJ1-2; no clear D gene. V dropped 7 bases and J dropped 7 bases, with 4 bases sitting between them. Germline V gene data show CDR1 as LNHDA and CDR2 as SQIVND (reference sequence). The CDR3 length is 9 residues. CDR3 in DNA: TGTGCCAGTATAGCTGGCTACACCTTC. Translation gives CASIAGYTF.